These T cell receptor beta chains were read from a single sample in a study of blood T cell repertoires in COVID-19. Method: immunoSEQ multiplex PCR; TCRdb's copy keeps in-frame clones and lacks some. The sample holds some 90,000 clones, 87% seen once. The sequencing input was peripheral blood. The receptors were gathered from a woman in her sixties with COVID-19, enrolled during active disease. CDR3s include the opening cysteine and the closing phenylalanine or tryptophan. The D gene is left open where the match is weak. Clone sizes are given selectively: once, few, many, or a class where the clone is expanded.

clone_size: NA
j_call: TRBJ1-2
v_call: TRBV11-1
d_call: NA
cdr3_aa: CASSLHRDPNYGYTF
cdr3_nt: TGTGCCAGCAGCTTACACAGGGACCCTAACTATGGCTACACCTTC

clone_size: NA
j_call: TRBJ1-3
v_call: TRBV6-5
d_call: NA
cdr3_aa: CASTTLPRSGNTIYF
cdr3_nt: TGTGCCAGCACCACTCTCCCCCGAAGTGGAAACACCATATATTTT

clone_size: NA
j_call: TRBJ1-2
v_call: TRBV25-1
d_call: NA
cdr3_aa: CASSDPRGSEYGYTF
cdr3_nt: TGTGCCAGCAGTGACCCTAGGGGGTCAGAGTATGGCTACACCTTC

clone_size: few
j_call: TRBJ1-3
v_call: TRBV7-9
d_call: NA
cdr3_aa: CASSRGNTIYF
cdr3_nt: TGTGCCAGCAGCCGTGGAAACACCATATATTTT

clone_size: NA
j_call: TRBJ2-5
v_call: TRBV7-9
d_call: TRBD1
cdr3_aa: CASSSGQGVQETQYF
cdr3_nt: TGTGCCAGCAGCTCAGGACAGGGGGTTCAAGAGACCCAGTACTTC

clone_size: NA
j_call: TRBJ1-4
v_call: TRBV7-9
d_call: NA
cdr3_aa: CASSRLGRGHEKLFF
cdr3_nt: TGTGCCAGCAGCCGCCTGGGCCGAGGGCATGAAAAACTGTTTTTT

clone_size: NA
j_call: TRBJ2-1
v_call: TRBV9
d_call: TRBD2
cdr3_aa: CASSVELGTTGGEQFF
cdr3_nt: TGTGCCAGCAGCGTAGAGCTCGGGACTACCGGGGGTGAGCAGTTCTTC

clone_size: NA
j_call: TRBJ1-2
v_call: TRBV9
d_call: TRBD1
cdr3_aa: CASSVTGGADYGYTF
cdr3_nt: TGTGCCAGCAGCGTTACAGGGGGCGCGGACTATGGCTACACCTTC

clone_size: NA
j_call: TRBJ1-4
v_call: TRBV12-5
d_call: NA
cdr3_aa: CASGFTTMEKLFF
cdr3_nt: TGTGCTAGTGGTTTTACTACTATGGAAAAACTGTTTTTT

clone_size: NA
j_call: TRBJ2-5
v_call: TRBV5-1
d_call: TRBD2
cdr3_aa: CASSPTSAGDLETQYF
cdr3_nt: TGCGCCAGCAGCCCAACCTCGGCGGGGGATTTAGAGACCCAGTACTTC

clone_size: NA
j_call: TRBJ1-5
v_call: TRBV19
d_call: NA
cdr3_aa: CASQPGVGSQPQHF
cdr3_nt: TGTGCCAGCCAACCGGGTGTCGGTAGTCAGCCCCAGCATTTT

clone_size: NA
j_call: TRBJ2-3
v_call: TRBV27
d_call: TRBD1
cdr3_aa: CASSGRTGGWIDTQYF
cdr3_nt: TGTGCCAGCAGTGGCCGGACAGGGGGCTGGATAGATACGCAGTATTTT

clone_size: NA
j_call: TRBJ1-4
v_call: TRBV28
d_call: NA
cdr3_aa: CASSLAAAEEKAEGKLFF
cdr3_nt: TGTGCCAGCAGTTTAGCCGCCGCGGAAGAGAAGGCAGAGGGAAAACTGTTTTTT

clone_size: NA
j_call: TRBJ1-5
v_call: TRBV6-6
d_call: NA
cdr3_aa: CASSYPWTSSNQPQHF
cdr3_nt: TGTGCCAGCAGTTACCCCTGGACTTCCAGCAATCAGCCCCAGCATTTT

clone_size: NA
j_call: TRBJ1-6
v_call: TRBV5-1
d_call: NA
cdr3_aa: CASSLSQGNSPLHF
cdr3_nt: TGCGCCAGCAGCTTGTCACAGGGTAATTCACCCCTCCACTTT

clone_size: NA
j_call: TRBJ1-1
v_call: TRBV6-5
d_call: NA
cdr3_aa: CASSFGSGGPTEAFF
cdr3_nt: TGTGCCAGCAGTTTTGGGAGTGGGGGCCCCACTGAAGCTTTCTTT

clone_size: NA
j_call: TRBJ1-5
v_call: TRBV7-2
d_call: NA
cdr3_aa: CASREWSNQPQHF
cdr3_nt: TGTGCCAGCAGGGAGTGGAGCAATCAGCCCCAGCATTTT

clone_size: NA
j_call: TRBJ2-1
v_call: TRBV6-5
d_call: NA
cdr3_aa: CASTGGARYNEQFF
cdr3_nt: TGTGCCAGCACCGGTGGGGCGCGCTACAATGAGCAGTTCTTC

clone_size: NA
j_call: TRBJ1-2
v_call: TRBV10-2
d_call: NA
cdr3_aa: CASMGGRYGYTF
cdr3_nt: TGCGCCAGCATGGGGGGACGATATGGCTACACCTTC

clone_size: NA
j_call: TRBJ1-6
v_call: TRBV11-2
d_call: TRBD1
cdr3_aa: CASSLAPGQGISPLHF
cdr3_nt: TGTGCCAGCAGCTTAGCGCCGGGACAGGGGATTTCACCCCTCCACTTT

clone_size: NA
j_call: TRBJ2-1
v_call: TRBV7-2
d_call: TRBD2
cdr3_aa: CASSLAGTSGGHEQFF
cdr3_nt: TGTGCCAGCAGCTTAGCCGGGACTAGCGGGGGCCATGAGCAGTTCTTC

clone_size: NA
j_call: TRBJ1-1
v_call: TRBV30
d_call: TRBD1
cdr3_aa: CAWSGQGGGRTEAFF
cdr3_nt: TGTGCCTGGAGCGGACAGGGAGGGGGAAGAACTGAAGCTTTCTTT

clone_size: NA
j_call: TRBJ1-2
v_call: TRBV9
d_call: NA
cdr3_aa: CASSPNRVHGYTF
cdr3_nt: TGTGCCAGCAGCCCCAATCGCGTGCATGGCTACACCTTC

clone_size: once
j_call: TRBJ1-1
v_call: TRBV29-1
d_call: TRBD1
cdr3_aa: CSVGPGQATEAFF
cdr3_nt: TGCAGCGTAGGCCCGGGACAGGCGACTGAAGCTTTCTTT

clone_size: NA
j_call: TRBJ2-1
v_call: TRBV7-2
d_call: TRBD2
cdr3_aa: CASSTGTSRGHEQFF
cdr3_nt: TGTGCCAGCAGCACCGGGACTAGTAGGGGCCATGAGCAGTTCTTC

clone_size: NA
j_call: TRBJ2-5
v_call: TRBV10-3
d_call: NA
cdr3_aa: CAISEYSASQETQYF
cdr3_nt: TGTGCCATCAGTGAGTATAGCGCAAGTCAAGAGACCCAGTACTTC

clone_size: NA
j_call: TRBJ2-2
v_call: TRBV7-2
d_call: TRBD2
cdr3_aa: CASSPLAGTRRGGGELFF
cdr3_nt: TGTGCCAGCAGTCCTCTAGCGGGGACTAGGCGTGGAGGCGGGGAGCTGTTTTTT

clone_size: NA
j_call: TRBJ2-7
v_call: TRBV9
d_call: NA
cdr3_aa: CASSVGQGVDEQYF
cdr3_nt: TGTGCCAGCAGCGTAGGGCAAGGGGTGGACGAGCAGTACTTC

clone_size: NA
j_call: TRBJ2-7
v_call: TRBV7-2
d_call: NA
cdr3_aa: CASADSSYEQYF
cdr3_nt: TGTGCCAGCGCCGACAGCTCCTACGAGCAGTACTTC

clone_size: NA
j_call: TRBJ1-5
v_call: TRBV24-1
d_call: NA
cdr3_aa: CATSGPTGNQPQHF
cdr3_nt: TGTGCCACCAGTGGCCCAACAGGGAATCAGCCCCAGCATTTT

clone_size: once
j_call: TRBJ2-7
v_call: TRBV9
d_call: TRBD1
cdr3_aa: CASSVAPGQGYEQYF
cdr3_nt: TGTGCCAGCAGCGTAGCCCCTGGACAGGGCTACGAGCAGTACTTC

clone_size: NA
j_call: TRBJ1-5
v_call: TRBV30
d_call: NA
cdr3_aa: CAWSFGGGQPQHF
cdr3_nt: TGTGCCTGGAGTTTCGGGGGTGGGCAGCCCCAGCATTTT

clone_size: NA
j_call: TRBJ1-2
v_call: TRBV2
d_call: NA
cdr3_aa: CASRNTQGGGYTF
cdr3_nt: TGTGCCAGCAGAAACACTCAAGGAGGCGGCTACACCTTC

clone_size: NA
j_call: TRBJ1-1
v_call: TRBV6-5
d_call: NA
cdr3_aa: CASSPRGNTEAFF
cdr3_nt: TGTGCCAGCTCCCCCAGGGGGAACACTGAAGCTTTCTTT

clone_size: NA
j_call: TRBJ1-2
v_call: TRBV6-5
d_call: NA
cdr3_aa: CASSYGGSGYGYTF
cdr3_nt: TGTGCCAGCAGTTACGGAGGGTCGGGCTATGGCTACACCTTC

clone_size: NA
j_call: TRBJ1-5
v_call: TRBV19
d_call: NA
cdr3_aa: CASSIGPGSNQPQHF
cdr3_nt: TGTGCCAGTAGTATAGGGCCAGGAAGCAATCAGCCCCAGCATTTT

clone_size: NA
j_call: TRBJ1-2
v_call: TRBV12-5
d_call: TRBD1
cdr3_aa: CASAPGQGNYGYTF
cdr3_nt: TGTGCTAGTGCCCCGGGACAGGGTAACTATGGCTACACCTTC

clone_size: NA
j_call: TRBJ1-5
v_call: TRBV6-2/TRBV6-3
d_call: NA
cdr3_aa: CASSRHARGNQPQHF
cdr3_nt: TGTGCCAGCAGCCGACATGCCCGGGGGAATCAGCCCCAGCATTTT

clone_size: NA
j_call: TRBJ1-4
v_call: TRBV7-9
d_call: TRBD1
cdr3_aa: CASSLGGGNEKLFF
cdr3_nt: TGTGCCAGCAGCTTAGGAGGGGGCAATGAAAAACTGTTTTTT

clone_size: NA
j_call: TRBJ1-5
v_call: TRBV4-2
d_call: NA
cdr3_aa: CASSQAEETNQPQHF
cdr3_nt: TGTGCCAGCAGCCAAGCTGAGGAGACCAATCAGCCCCAGCATTTT

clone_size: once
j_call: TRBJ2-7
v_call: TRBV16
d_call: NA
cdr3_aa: CASSPSWGDRPYEQYF
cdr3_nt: TGTGCCAGCAGCCCTTCTTGGGGGGACAGACCCTACGAGCAGTACTTC

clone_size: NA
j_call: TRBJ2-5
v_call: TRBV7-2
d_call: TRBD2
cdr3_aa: CASSATSWGETQYF
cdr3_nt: TGTGCCAGCAGCGCGACTAGCTGGGGGGAGACCCAGTACTTC

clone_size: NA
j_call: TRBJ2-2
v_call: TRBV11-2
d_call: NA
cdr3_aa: CASSLDRTGGELFF
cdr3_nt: TGTGCCAGCAGCTTAGATCGGACTGGCGGGGAGCTGTTTTTT

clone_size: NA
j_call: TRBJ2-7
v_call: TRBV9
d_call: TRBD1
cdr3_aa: CASAGQGGYEQYF
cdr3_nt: TGTGCCAGCGCCGGACAGGGCGGGTACGAGCAGTACTTC

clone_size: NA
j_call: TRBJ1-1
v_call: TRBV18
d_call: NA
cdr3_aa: CASSSAGTPNTEAFF
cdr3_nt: TGTGCCAGCTCATCCGCCGGGACACCGAACACTGAAGCTTTCTTT

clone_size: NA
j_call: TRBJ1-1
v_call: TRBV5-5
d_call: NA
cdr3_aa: CASSLEVVNTEAFF
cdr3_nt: TGTGCCAGCAGCTTGGAAGTAGTGAACACTGAAGCTTTCTTT

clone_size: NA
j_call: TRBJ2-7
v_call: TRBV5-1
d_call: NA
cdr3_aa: CASSLYPYSYEQYF
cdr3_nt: TGCGCCAGCAGCTTGTACCCCTATTCCTACGAGCAGTACTTC

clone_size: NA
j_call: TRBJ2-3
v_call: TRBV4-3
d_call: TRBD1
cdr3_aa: CASSQAGQGWVDTQYF
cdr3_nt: TGCGCCAGCAGCCAAGCGGGACAGGGGTGGGTAGATACGCAGTATTTT

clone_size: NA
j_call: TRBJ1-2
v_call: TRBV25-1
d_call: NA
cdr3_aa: CASSEWPGVDGYTF
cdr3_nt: TGTGCCAGCAGTGAATGGCCGGGGGTGGATGGCTACACCTTC

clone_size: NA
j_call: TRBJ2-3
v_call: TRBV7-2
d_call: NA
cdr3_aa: CASSPFGLASTDTQYF
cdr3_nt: TGTGCCAGCAGCCCTTTCGGTTTAGCGAGCACAGATACGCAGTATTTT

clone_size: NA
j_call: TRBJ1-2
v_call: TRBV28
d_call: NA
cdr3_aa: CASSRGGVQVQGYTF
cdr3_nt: TGTGCCAGCAGTCGGGGCGGGGTACAGGTACAAGGCTACACCTTC

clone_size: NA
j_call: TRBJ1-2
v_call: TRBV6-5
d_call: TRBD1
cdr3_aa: CASRRDSHYGYTF
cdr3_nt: TGTGCCAGCAGAAGGGACAGCCACTATGGCTACACCTTC

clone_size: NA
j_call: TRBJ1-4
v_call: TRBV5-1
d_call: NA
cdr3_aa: CASTPGASTNEKLFF
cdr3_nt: TGCGCCAGCACCCCCGGTGCCTCCACTAATGAAAAACTGTTTTTT

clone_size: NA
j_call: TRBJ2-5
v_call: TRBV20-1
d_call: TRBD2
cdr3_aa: CSASLGGETQYF
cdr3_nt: TGCAGTGCTAGTCTGGGGGGGGAGACCCAGTACTTC